The T cell receptor beta chain under discussion was sequenced for a study of molecular identifiers for immune sequencing clone quantification. Study as a whole: Four of five splits of RNA from about 20,000 or 100,000 naive CD8 cells were sequenced in replicates.

On this clonotype: Given the absence of the conserved phenylalanine or tryptophan at the CDR3 end, a read error is likely.

Previously described methods and listed TCR primers were used for bulk TCR libraries. MiXCR was run by TCRdb on the PCR reads, yielding one entry per CDR3 protein. The sample contains around 100,000 distinct CDR3 sequences, under 40% of which appear only once. Naive CD8 libraries came from around 18,000 to 910,000 sorted cells with 10%, 30% or 50% RNA. In the sort, naive CD8 T cells were defined as CD8+CD4-CCR7+CD45RA+. The sequencing sample was made of naive CD8+ T cells from blood, with Jurkat cell RNA spiked in. Specified subset: FACS-sorted CD8+CD4-CCR7+CD45RA+ naive T cells. This sequence originates from a human donor in good health. Some libraries in this study had Jurkat cell RNA spiked in.

For the CDR3, the DNA is TGTGCCAGCAGCCCATCGCCTGGAAATCAGCCCCAGCATTAT. Translation: CASSPSPGNQPQHY. The rearrangement uses TRBV9 and TRBJ1-5; D gene unclear. V shed 4 bases and J shed 4 bases, with 12 bases lying between them. CDR1 is SGDLS and CDR2 is YYNGEE in the germline V gene. The CDR3 contains 14 residues.